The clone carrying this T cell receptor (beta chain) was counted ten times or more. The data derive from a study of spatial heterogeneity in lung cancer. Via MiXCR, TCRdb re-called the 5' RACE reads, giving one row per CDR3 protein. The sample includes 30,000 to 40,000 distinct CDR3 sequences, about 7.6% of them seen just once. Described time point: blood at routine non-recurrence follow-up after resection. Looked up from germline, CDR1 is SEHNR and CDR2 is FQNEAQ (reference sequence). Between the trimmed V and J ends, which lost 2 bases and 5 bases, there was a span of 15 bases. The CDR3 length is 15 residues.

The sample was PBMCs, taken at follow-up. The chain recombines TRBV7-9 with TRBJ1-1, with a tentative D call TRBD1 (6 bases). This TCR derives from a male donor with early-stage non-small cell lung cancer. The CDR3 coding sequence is TGTGCCAGCAGCTTACGGGGGGCTACGGGTACTGAAGCTTTCTTT. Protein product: CASSLRGATGTEAFF.